This T cell receptor (beta chain) was sequenced during a study of blood T cell repertoires in COVID-19 (dated by TCRdb to the early 2020s). Looking at the study overall: Collaborator samples came from the United States, Italy and Spain and covered acute and convalescent phases of COVID-19. The prospective study material was composed of cDNA or gDNA derived from T cells, B-cell-depleted T cells, or PBMCs. Deeply sampled blood TCRbeta repertoires from subjects exposed to, actively infected with, or recovered from COVID-19 were included in the dataset. A freely available public database, intended as a resource for researchers studying the immune response to SARS-CoV-2, is where the repertoires were released. The samples were drawn from the first 160 participants of the ongoing ImmuneRACE study and from 1,254 subjects provided by 6 global collaborators. Nearly every sample came with metadata listing a de-identified subject ID, COVID-19 status, age in years and sex. HLA class I and class II types, where available, came from metadata supplied by the sample provider rather than from assay-based typing. Overall results and qualifications from the work: The amount of clinical and demographic metadata varied by source and participant and was provided uncurated.

TCRbeta CDR3 regions were amplified from genomic DNA by means of the immunoSEQ Assay, a bias-controlled multiplex PCR. In the source study's methods: The number of nucleated cells in each sample was estimated from the amplification of reference gene primers within the assay. To quantify the absolute abundance of each unique TCRbeta CDR3 rearrangement, sequence reads were collapsed and filtered. Productive Simpson clonality was computed per sample as the square root of Simpson's diversity index over productive rearrangements. TCRdb's version of the immuneACCESS table is confined to in-frame rearrangements and falls short of the full clone set. An unresolved V gene accounts for under half of the shortfall where checked; the remainder is of unknown origin. The V and J calls and clone size are taken from that table; D and trimming were inferred from the DNA. Across this sample there are 70,000 or so clones, with approximately 89% seen only once. The ten largest clones take up 8.5% of the sample.

For this clone: The antigen this receptor binds is unknown. No clone much larger than this one lies a single base away; base qualities are absent.

Each collaborating institution followed its own protocols to collect whole blood in K2EDTA tubes. For TCRbeta analysis, collaborators shipped samples as frozen whole blood, isolated PBMCs, or DNA extracted from either of those sample types. Cut back by 6 bases and 0 bases, the V and J ends lie 8 bases apart. CDR1 and CDR2 are read off the germline V gene as MDHEN and SYDVKM. Spanning cysteine to phenylalanine, the CDR3 consists of 13 amino acids. Just the 39-base CDR3 DNA is kept, in frame starting at base 1. The sequence came from a human donor in a cohort sampled during active COVID-19. Sequenced sample: peripheral blood. The rearrangement combines TRBV28 with TRBJ1-1, with the D gene not confidently named. The DNA sequence reads TGTGCCAGCAGCCTGGAGATGAACACTGAAGCTTTCTTT. The resulting protein is CASSLEMNTEAFF.